These 15 T cell receptor beta chains share one sample of origin, sequenced in a study of blood T cell repertoires in COVID-19. Here immunoSEQ multiplex PCR was the method, and the copy in TCRdb shows in-frame clones only, minus some. The sample records fewer than 350,000 clones, around nine tenths being singletons. Specimen: PBMCs or T cells enriched from blood (not recorded which). The receptors come from a woman in her 30s who had been exposed to COVID-19.

The gene calls are TRBV6-6 and TRBJ2-7, with D possibly being TRBD2 (6 bases). Germline V gives CDR1 MNHNY, CDR2 SVGAGI (reference sequence). Trimming left V 5 bases short and J 5 bases short, with 16 bases between. The CDR3 is 14 amino acids. The DNA for the CDR3 is TGTGCCAGCAGTCCACCCCGACTAGGCAACGAGCAGTACTTC. This gives the protein CASSPPRLGNEQYF.

The chain links TRBV30 to TRBJ2-1; TRBD1 matches 7 bases. CDR1 and CDR2 (germline): GTSNPN, SVGIG (reference sequence). The CDR3 is 15 residues long. Unmatched junction bases numbered 9, after V lost 1 base and J lost 6 bases. The CDR3 here is CAWSAGQVPSNEQFF. The DNA of the CDR3 is TGTGCCTGGAGTGCAGGACAGGTACCATCCAATGAGCAGTTCTTC.

The chain is built from TRBV2 and TRBJ2-1; a possible D gene is TRBD2 (6 bases). This CDR3 spans 14 amino acids. Germline-derived CDR1 and CDR2 are SNHLY and FYNNEI. Deletions cut 6 bases from V and 2 bases from J, with 11 bases between. The CDR3 DNA sequence: TGTGCCAGCAGGGAGGCGGGACCCTACAATGAGCAGTTCTTC. It translates to CASREAGPYNEQFF. The variable domain in full, completed from reference TRBV2 and TRBJ2-1, reads EPEVTQTPSHQVTQMGQEVILRCVPISNHLYFYWYRQILGQKVEFLVSFYNNEISEKSEIFDDQFSVERPDGSNFTLKIRSTKLEDSAMYFCASREAGPYNEQFFGPGTRLTVL.

This chain joins TRBV5-1 and TRBJ1-1; 7 bases are a match to TRBD1. Germline V lookup: CDR1 SGHRS, CDR2 YFSETQ. Trimming at V came to 0 bases and at J to 7 bases, leaving 12 bases not matched to a gene. This CDR3 contains 16 residues. As DNA, the CDR3 is TGCGCCAGCAGCTTGGCCGAGTCGGCAGGGGGACTTGAAGCTTTCTTT. It encodes CASSLAESAGGLEAFF.

This clone was seen only once. The rearrangement links TRBV29-1 to TRBJ2-2; 11 nucleotides match TRBD2. The germline V gene encodes CDR1 SQVTM and CDR2 ANQGSEA. The V segment lost 6 bases and the J segment 2 bases; nucleotides outside the gene matches: 2. The CDR3 length is 14 residues. CDR3 nucleotides: TGCAGCGTGACTAGCGGGATAAACACCGGGGAGCTGTTTTTT. As protein: CSVTSGINTGELFF.

The V call is TRBV28, the J call TRBJ2-4, with 7 bases lining up with TRBD1. The V gene's germline CDR1 is MDHEN and CDR2 SYDVKM. V lost 5 bases, J lost 0 bases, and 10 bases stayed unmatched. The CDR3 runs to 17 residues. In DNA form, the CDR3 reads TGTGCCAGCAGTCAAACGGACAGGAGACTAGCCAAAAACATTCAGTACTTC. Amino acid sequence: CASSQTDRRLAKNIQYF.

The J gene is TRBJ1-5, the V gene TRBV19; D might be TRBD1 (6 bases). The CDR3 extends over 17 amino acids. V was clipped by 1 base and J by 0 bases, with 13 bases between them. The germline gives CDR1 LNHDA, CDR2 SQIVND (reference sequence). CDR3 coding DNA: TGTGCCAGTAGTATAGCTGCGGGGGGCTATAGCAATCAGCCCCAGCATTTT. Residues: CASSIAAGGYSNQPQHF.

The CDR3 sequence: CASSQASLAGGAYEQYF. The CDR3 DNA is TGTGCCAGCAGCCAAGCTTCCCTCGCAGGGGGCGCCTACGAGCAGTACTTC. The J gene is TRBJ2-7, the V gene TRBV3-1 (or the pseudogene TRBV3-2), with TRBD1 matching over 8 bases. The V gene's germline CDR1 is LGHDT and CDR2 YNNKEL (reference sequence). V lost 1 base and J lost 2; bases outside the gene matches: 10. CDR3 length equals 17 residues.

The chain joins TRBV6-5 to TRBJ2-3, with D tentatively TRBD1 (6 bases). V was shortened by 0 bases and J by 3 bases, with 7 bases between the two germline ends. The CDR3 covers 14 residues. From germline, CDR1 is MNHEY and CDR2 SVGAGI. DNA for the CDR3: TGTGCCAGCAGTTACTCGGGACAAACAGATACGCAGTATTTT. Translated, it gives CASSYSGQTDTQYF.

The chain carries TRBV2 and TRBJ1-5, with 8 bases identical to TRBD1. Germline V CDR1 and CDR2: SNHLY, FYNNEI. Trimming took 7 bases from V and 0 from J; bases not matched to a gene: 8. The CDR3 spans 16 residues. The CDR3 reads CASTLGQAISNQPQHF. The CDR3 nucleotides are TGTGCCAGCACTCTGGGACAGGCAATTAGCAATCAGCCCCAGCATTTT.

The chain carries TRBV7-3 and TRBJ2-5, with 7 bases fitting TRBD1. Germline values: CDR1 SGHTA, CDR2 FQGTGA. The V segment lost 5 bases and the J segment 5 bases; nucleotides outside the gene matches: 5. CDR3 length equals 13 residues. The CDR3 DNA follows: TGTGCCAGCAGCCTGACAGGGTGGGAGACCCAGTACTTC. Translating it yields CASSLTGWETQYF.

The chain is built from TRBV28 and TRBJ1-5; D possibly corresponds to TRBD1 (6 bases). The V gene's germline CDR1 is MDHEN and CDR2 SYDVKM. Trimming cost V 6 bases and J 1 base, with 10 bases left between them. The CDR3 covers 14 residues. The CDR3 region has the DNA TGTGCCAGCAGGGGACAACCAAGCAATCAGCCCCAGCATTTT. Translation gives CASRGQPSNQPQHF. The full variable domain, with the rest looked up from reference TRBV28 and TRBJ1-5, is DVKVTQSSRYLVKRTGEKVFLECVQDMDHENMFWYRQDPGLGLRLIYFSYDVKMKEKGDIPEGYSVSREKKERFSLILESASTNQTSMYLCASRGQPSNQPQHFGDGTRLSIL.

The chain links TRBV7-9 to TRBJ2-4, with TRBD2 matching over 10 bases. This CDR3 contains 15 residues. J gave up 12 bases and V 4 bases, and 12 bases lay outside the gene matches. Germline-derived CDR1 and CDR2 are SEHNR and FQNEAQ (reference sequence). This CDR3 is CASSYALASGSYQYF. CDR3 DNA sequence: TGTGCCAGCAGCTACGCCCTGGCTAGCGGGAGTTATCAGTACTTC.

This clone occurred once. The V gene is TRBV5-1, the J gene TRBJ2-7, with TRBD2 matching 8 bases. The CDR3 extends over 15 amino acids. Germline V gene sequence: CDR1 SGHRS, CDR2 YFSETQ. V lost 4 bases, J lost 5 bases, and 11 bases stayed unmatched. CDR3 nucleotide sequence: TGCGCCAGCAGCCGGGGGGGTCTTCTGGGCCACGAGCAGTACTTC. Protein sequence: CASSRGGLLGHEQYF.

The CDR3 sequence: CASSTGTGSYEQYF. In DNA, the CDR3 is TGTGCCAGCTCAACCGGGACAGGGTCTTACGAGCAGTACTTC. The chain is built from TRBV18 and TRBJ2-7; 9 bases map to TRBD1. V trimming: 5 bases; J trimming: 4 bases; junction bases outside the gene matches: 6. This CDR3 has 14 amino acids. Germline loops: CDR1 KGHSH, CDR2 LQKENI.